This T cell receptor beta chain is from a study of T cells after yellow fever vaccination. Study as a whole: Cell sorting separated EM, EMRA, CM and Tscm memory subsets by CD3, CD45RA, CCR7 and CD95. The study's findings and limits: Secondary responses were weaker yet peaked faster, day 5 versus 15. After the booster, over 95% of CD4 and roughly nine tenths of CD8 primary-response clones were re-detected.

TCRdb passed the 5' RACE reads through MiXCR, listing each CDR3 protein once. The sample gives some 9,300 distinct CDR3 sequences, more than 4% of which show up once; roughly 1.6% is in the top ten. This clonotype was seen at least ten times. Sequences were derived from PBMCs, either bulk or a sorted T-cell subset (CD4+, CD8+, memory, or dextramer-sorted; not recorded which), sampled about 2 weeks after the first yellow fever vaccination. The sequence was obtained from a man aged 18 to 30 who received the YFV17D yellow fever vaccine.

In DNA, the CDR3 is TGCGCCAGCAGCTTGACGGCTCAAGAGACCCAGTACTTC. Residues: CASSLTAQETQYF. The V gene is TRBV5-1, the J gene TRBJ2-5; D not resolved. This CDR3 comprises 13 residues. The germline V gene encodes CDR1 SGHRS and CDR2 YFSETQ. V was cut by 1 base and J by 2 bases, with 6 bases left in between.